This T cell receptor (beta chain) was found in a study of blood T cell repertoires in COVID-19. Whole-study context: Nucleic acid was either cDNA or gDNA, and it came from T cells, B-cell-depleted T cells, or PBMCs.

Germline V gene data show CDR1 as SGHAT and CDR2 as FQNNGV. This CDR3 comprises 17 residues. The V end was cut by 4 bases, the J end by 5 bases, with 23 bases between. This clone came up once. Profiled with immunoSEQ multiplex PCR; TCRdb holds only in-frame clones, not every one. The profile shows over 50,000 clones, 86% of them singletons. The TCR sequence derives from a man in his 70s with active COVID-19. V gene TRBV11-2 combines with J gene TRBJ1-1, with no clear D. The sequencing sample was made of peripheral blood. The CDR3 sequence is CASSSSTRQSWKTEAFF. In DNA form, the CDR3 reads TGTGCCAGCAGCTCATCGACCCGACAAAGCTGGAAGACTGAAGCTTTCTTT.